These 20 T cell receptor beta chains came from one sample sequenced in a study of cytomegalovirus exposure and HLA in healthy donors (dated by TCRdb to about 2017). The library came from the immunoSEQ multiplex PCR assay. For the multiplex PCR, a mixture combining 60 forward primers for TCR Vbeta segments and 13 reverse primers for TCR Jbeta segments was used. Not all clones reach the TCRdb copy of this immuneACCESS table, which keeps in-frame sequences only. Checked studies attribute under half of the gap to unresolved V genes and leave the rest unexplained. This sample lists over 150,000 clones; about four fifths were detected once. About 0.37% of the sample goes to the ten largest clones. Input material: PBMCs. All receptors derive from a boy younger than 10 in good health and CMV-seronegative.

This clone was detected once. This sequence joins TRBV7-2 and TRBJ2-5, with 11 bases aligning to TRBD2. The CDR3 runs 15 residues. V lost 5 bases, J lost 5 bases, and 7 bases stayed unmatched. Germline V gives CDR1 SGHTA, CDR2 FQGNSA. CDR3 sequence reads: CASSLLAGVGETQYF. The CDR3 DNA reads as TGTGCCAGCAGCCTACTAGCGGGAGTGGGTGAGACCCAGTACTTC.

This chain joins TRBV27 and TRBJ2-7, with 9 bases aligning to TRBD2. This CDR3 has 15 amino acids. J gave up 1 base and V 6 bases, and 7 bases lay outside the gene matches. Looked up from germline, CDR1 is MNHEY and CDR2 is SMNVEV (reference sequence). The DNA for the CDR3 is TGTGCCAGCAGGCTTCGACTAGCGGAGTCCTACGAGCAGTACTTC. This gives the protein CASRLRLAESYEQYF.

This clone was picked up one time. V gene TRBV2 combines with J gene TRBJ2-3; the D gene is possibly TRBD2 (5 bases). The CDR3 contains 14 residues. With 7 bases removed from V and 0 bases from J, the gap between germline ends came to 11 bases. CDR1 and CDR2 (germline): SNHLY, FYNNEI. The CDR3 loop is CASKSWESTDTQYF. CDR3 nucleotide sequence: TGTGCCAGCAAATCTTGGGAGAGCACAGATACGCAGTATTTT.

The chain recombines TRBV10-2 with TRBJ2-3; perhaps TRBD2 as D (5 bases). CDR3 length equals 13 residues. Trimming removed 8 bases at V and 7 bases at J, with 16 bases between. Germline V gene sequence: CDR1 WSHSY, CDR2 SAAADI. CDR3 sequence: CASGLPEMNTQYF. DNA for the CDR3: TGCGCCAGCGGACTCCCGGAAATGAATACGCAGTATTTT.

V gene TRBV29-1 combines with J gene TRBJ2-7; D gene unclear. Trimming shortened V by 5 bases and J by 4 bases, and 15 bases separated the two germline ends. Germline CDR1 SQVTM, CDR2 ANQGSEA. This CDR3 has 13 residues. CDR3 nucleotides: TGCAGCGTTACCAGGATTGCTCCTTACGAGCAGTACTTC. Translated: CSVTRIAPYEQYF.

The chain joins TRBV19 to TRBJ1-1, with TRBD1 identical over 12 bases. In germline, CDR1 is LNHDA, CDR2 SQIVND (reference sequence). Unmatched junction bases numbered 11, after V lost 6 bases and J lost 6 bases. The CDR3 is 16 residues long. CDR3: CASSRLPGTGGSEAFF. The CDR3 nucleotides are TGTGCCAGTAGCCGACTCCCCGGGACAGGGGGCTCTGAAGCTTTCTTT.

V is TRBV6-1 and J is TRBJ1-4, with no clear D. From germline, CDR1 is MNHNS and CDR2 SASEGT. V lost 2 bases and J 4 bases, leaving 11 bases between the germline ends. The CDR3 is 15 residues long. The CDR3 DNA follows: TGTGCCAGCAGTGAAATGGGCCGAGATAATGAAAAACTGTTTTTT. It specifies CASSEMGRDNEKLFF.

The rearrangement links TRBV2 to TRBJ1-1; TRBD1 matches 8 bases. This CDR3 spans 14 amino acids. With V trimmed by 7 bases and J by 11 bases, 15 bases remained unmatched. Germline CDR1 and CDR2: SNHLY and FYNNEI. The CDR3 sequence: CASILGQGAVRAFF. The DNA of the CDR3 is TGTGCCAGCATCTTAGGGCAGGGGGCGGTACGGGCTTTCTTT.

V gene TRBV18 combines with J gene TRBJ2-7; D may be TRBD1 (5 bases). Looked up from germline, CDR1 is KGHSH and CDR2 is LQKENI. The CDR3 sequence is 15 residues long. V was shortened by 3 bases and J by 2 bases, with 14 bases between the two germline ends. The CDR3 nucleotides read TGTGCCAGCTCACCGGCAGGGCCCTTTACCTACGAGCAGTACTTC. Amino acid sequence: CASSPAGPFTYEQYF.

The CDR3 DNA follows: TGCAGCGTTGAGGGAGGGGATGCGGAGACCCAGTACTTC. Amino acids: CSVEGGDAETQYF. J is TRBJ2-5 and V is TRBV29-1; 7 bases match TRBD2. The length of the CDR3 is 13 residues. Germline V gene sequence: CDR1 SQVTM, CDR2 ANQGSEA. After removal of 3 bases from V and 5 bases from J, the junction contained 6 bases not matched to a gene.

CDR3 sequence: CASSLGQESYEQYF. CDR3 sequence (DNA): TGCGCCAGCAGCTTGGGACAAGAATCCTACGAGCAGTACTTC. J is TRBJ2-7 and V is TRBV5-1; D gene ambiguous. The CDR3 spans 14 residues. Between the trimmed V and J ends, which lost 0 bases and 1 base, there was a span of 8 bases. Germline CDR1 reads SGHRS; CDR2 reads YFSETQ.

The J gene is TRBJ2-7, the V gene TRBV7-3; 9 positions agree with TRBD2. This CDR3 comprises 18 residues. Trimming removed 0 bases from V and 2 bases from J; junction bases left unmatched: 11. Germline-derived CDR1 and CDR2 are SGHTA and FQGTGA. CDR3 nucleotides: TGTGCCAGCAGCTTAACGACCTGGCGGGAGGGTGGGCCCTACGAGCAGTACTTC. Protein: CASSLTTWREGGPYEQYF.

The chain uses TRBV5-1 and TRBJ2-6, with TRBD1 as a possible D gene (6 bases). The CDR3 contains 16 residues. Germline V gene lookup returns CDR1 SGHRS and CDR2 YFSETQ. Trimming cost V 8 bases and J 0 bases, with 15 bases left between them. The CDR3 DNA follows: TGCGCCAGTACACAGGGCCGCACCTCTGGGGCCAACGTCCTGACTTTC. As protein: CASTQGRTSGANVLTF.

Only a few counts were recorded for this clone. DNA for the CDR3: TGTGCCAGCAGCACCGGACAGGGGGCGAGGACTGAAGCTTTCTTT. Translated: CASSTGQGARTEAFF. V is TRBV7-9 and J is TRBJ1-1, with 11 bases lining up with TRBD1. The CDR3 is made up of 15 amino acids. The V and J ends lost 5 bases and 5 bases, in that order; junction bases with no gene match: 7. Germline-derived CDR1 and CDR2 are SEHNR and FQNEAQ (reference sequence).

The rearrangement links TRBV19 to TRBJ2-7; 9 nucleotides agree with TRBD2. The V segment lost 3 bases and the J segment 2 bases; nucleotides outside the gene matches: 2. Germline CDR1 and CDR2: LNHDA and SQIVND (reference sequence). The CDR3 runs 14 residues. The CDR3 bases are TGTGCCAGTAGTATCCTAGCGGGAACCTACGAGCAGTACTTC. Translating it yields CASSILAGTYEQYF.

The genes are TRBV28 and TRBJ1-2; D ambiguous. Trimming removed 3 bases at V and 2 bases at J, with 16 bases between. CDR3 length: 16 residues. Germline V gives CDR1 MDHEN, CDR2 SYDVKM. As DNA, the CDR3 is TGTGCCAGCAGTTTTTTGATGGAGTATCTAAACTATGGCTACACCTTC. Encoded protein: CASSFLMEYLNYGYTF.

Here the CDR3 DNA reads TGTGCCAGCAGCCAAATCCTGGGCCTGAGCTCCTACAATGAGCAGTTCTTC. As protein: CASSQILGLSSYNEQFF. The genes are TRBV14 and TRBJ2-1; no clear D gene. With 2 bases removed from V and 0 bases from J, the gap between germline ends came to 14 bases. Germline CDR1 is SGHDN and CDR2 is FVKESK. This CDR3 spans 17 amino acids. The full variable domain, completed using reference TRBV14 and TRBJ2-1, is EAGVTQFPSHSVIEKGQTVTLRCDPISGHDNLYWYRRVMGKEIKFLLHFVKESKQDESGMPNNRFLAERTGGTYSTLKVQPAELEDSGVYFCASSQILGLSSYNEQFFGPGTRLTVL.

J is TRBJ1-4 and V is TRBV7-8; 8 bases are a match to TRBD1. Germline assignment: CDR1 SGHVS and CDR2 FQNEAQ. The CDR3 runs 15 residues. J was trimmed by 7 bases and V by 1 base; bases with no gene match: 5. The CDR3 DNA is TGTGCCAGCAGCTTAGGGACAGGGACGATTGAAAAACTGTTTTTT. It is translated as CASSLGTGTIEKLFF.

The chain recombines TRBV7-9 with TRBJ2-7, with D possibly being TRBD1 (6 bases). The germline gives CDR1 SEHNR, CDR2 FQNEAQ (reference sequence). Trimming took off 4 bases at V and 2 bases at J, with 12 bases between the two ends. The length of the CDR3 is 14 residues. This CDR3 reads CASSYAGTPYEQYF. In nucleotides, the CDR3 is TGTGCCAGCAGCTACGCCGGGACACCCTACGAGCAGTACTTC.

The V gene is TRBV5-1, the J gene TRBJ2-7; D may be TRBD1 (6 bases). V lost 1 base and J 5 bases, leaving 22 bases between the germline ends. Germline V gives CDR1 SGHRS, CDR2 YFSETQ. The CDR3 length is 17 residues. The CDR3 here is CASSLRTLQGLGNEQYF. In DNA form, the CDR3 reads TGCGCCAGCAGCTTGAGGACCCTACAGGGCTTGGGTAACGAGCAGTACTTC.